The sequence of this T cell receptor beta chain was determined in a study of T cell repertoires in cytomegalovirus infection (dated by TCRdb to about 2019). Background on the whole study: Recently identified HLA-C-restricted CMV epitopes, whose presentation resists viral immunomodulation, were targeted by peptide stimulations together with well-studied HLA-B-restricted epitopes. Donor HLA type was relevant to the analysis, as public TCR beta signatures indicated carriage of CMV infection together with the matching HLA type. Findings and caveats that apply to the study as a whole: Carriers of CMV infection plus the relevant HLA type were discriminated by the cumulative frequency of public TCR beta family members in the study cohort and in an independent roughly 400-donor cohort. The ex vivo response was dominated by HLA-C-restricted CMV-specific TCR beta clonotypes, which also provided the single most frequent clonotype in two of eight donors.

This clonotype was seen only a few times. The clone's antigen remains unknown. No base-level quality is on record; no much larger clone is a single base apart. CDR1 and CDR2 are drawn from the germline V gene: SGHTA, FQGNSA. For this chain, trimming is 7 bases at the V end and 2 bases at the J end, and the number of junction bases without a gene match is 4. There are 14 amino acids in the CDR3, from cysteine to phenylalanine inclusive. CDR3 DNA only is kept here, 42 bases in frame from base 1. Interpreted using the paper, the treatment or condition label stands for: in vitro stimulation with specific CMV peptide epitopes to enrich CMV-specific T cells. TCRdb names Illumina HiSeq 1500 as the instrument used. The public reads were quality trimmed at Q25 with fastp and then assembled into clones with MiXCR by TCRdb, keeping productive beta chains. Each entry merges the rows of one CDR3 protein and shows their most common DNA and genes. Recorded for this sample are some 800,000 distinct CDR3 sequences; 25% to 30% of them occurred a single time. The ten biggest clones cover about 12% of the sample.

The source of this sequence is a human donor in good health (CMV status not recorded). Some clones in this sample may be carry-over from other donors' samples. This sequence uses TRBV7-2 and TRBJ2-7; 11 central bases correspond to TRBD1. The input for sequencing was cultured CD8+ T cells from PBMCs, taken from culture after CMV antigen stimulation. The CDR3 here reads CASTMGQGAYEQYF. The nucleotide sequence reads as follows: TGTGCCAGCACCATGGGACAGGGGGCCTACGAGCAGTACTTC.